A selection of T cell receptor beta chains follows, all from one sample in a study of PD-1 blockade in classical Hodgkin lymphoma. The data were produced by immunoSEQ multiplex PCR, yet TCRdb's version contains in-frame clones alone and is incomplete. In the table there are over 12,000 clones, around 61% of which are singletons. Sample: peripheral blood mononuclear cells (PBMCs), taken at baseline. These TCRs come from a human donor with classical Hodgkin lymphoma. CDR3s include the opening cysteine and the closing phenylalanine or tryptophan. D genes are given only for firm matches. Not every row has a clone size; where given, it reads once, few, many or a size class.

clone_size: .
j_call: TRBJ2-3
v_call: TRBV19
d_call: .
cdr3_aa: CASSPRQSLPDTQYF
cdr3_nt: TGTGCCAGTAGTCCTCGACAAAGCCTTCCAGATACGCAGTATTTT

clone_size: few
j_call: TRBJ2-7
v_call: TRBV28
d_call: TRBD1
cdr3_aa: CASSLDRATYEQYF
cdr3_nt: TGTGCCAGCAGTTTGGACAGGGCAACCTACGAGCAGTACTTC

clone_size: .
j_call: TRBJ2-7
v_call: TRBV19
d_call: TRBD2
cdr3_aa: CASSMEGTLAEKHEQYF
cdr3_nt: TGTGCCAGTAGTATGGAGGGCACACTAGCGGAAAAACACGAGCAGTACTTC

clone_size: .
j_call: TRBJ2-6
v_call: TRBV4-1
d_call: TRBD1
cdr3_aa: CASSQVPGGSGANVLTF
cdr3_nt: TGCGCCAGCAGCCAAGTCCCAGGGGGCTCTGGGGCCAACGTCCTGACTTTC

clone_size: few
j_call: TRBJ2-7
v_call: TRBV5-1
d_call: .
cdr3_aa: CASSLTGLPYEQYF
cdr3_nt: TGCGCCAGCAGCTTGACGGGACTTCCCTACGAGCAGTACTTC

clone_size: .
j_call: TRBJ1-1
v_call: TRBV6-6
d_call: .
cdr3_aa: CASSYSPITEAFF
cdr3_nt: TGTGCCAGCAGTTACTCGCCAATCACTGAAGCTTTCTTT

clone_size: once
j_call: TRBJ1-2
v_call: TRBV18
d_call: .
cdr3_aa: CASSPPYGAGYGYTF
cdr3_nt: TGTGCCAGCTCACCACCGTACGGGGCAGGCTATGGCTACACCTTC

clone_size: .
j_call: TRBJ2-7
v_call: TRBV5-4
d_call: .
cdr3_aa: CASSSIGYEQYF
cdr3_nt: TGTGCCAGCAGCTCTATCGGATACGAGCAGTACTTC

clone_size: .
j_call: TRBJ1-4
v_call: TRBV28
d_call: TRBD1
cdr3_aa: CAGTRGPGEKLFF
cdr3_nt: TGTGCCGGAACGAGGGGGCCTGGGGAAAAACTGTTTTTT

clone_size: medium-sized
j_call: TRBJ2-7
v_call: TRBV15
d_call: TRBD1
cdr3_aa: CATSRDTGVDSYEQYF
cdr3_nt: TGTGCCACCAGCAGGGACACAGGGGTTGACTCCTACGAGCAGTACTTC

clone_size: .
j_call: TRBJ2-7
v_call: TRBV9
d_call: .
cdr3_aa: CASTPGTRTYEQYF
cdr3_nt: TGTGCCAGCACCCCTGGGACGCGAACCTACGAGCAGTACTTC

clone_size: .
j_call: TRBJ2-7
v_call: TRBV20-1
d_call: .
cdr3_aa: CSARQGYEQYF
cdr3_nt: TGCAGTGCTAGACAGGGATACGAGCAGTACTTC

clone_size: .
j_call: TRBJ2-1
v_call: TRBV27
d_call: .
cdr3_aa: CASSFIRSTNEQFF
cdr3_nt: TGTGCCAGCAGTTTCATAAGGTCAACGAATGAGCAGTTCTTC

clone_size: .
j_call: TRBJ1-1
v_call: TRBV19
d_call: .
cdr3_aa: CASSWGDSLKTEAFF
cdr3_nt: TGTGCCAGTAGTTGGGGAGATAGCCTGAAGACTGAAGCTTTCTTT

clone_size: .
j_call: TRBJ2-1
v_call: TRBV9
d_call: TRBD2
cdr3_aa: CASSVGGLAGDEQFF
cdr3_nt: TGTGCCAGCAGCGTCGGGGGGCTAGCGGGCGATGAGCAGTTCTTC

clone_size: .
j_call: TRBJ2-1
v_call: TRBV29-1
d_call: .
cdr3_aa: CSVEEGFEQFF
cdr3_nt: TGCAGCGTTGAGGAGGGGTTTGAGCAGTTCTTC

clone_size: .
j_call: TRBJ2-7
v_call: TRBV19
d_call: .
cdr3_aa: CASSTPGSYEQYF
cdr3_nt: TGTGCCAGTAGTACACCCGGGAGCTACGAGCAGTACTTC

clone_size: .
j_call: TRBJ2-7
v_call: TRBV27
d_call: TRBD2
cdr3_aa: CASRPSGTSSYEQYF
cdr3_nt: TGTGCCAGCAGACCCTCCGGGACTAGCTCGTACGAGCAGTACTTC

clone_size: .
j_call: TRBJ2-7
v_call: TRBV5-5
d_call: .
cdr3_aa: CASTSLKDISYEQYF
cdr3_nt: TGTGCCAGCACCTCCTTGAAGGACATCTCCTACGAGCAGTACTTC

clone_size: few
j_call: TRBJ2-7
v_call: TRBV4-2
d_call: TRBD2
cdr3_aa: CASSQSLGGYDEQYF
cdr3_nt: TGTGCCAGCAGCCAATCCCTGGGAGGGTATGACGAGCAGTACTTC

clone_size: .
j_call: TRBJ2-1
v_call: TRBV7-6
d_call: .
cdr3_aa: CASSSAEGVEQFF
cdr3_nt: TGTGCCAGCAGCTCCGCGGAAGGGGTTGAGCAGTTCTTC

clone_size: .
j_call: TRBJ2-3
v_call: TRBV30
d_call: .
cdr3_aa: CAWSSGSTDTQYF
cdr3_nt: TGTGCCTGGAGCAGCGGGAGCACAGATACGCAGTATTTT

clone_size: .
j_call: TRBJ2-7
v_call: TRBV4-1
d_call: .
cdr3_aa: CASSQRVQNPREQYF
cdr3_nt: TGCGCCAGCAGTCAACGGGTCCAAAATCCAAGGGAGCAGTACTTC

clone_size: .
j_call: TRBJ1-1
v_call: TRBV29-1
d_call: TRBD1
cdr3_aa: CSVVSRTGPTEAFF
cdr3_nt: TGCAGCGTTGTGAGTAGGACAGGGCCAACTGAAGCTTTCTTT

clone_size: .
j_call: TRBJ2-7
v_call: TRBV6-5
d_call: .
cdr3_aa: CASSLGHEQYF
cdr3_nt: TGTGCCAGCAGCCTCGGCCACGAGCAGTACTTC

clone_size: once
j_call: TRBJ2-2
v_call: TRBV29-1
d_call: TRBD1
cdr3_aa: CSVETDRVTNTGELFF
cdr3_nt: TGCAGCGTAGAAACTGACAGGGTTACGAACACCGGGGAGCTGTTTTTT

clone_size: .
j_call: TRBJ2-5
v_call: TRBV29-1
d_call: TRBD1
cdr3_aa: CSGISGTGGKETQYF
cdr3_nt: TGCAGCGGGATCTCCGGGACAGGGGGCAAGGAGACCCAGTACTTC

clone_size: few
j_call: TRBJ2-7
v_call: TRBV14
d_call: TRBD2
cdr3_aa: CASSQTSGAYEQYF
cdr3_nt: TGTGCCAGCAGCCAAACTAGCGGGGCCTACGAGCAGTACTTC

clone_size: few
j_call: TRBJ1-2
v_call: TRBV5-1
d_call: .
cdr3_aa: CASSWGQGPDYGYTF
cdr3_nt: TGCGCCAGCAGCTGGGGTCAGGGGCCGGACTATGGCTACACCTTC

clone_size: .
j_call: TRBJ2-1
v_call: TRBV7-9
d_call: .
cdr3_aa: CASSFQGLLAHEPFF
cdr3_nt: TGTGCCAGCAGCTTCCAGGGTTTACTAGCCCACGAGCCTTTCTTC

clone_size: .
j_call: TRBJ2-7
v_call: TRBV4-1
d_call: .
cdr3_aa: CASSQEGYRAAFYEQYF
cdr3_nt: TGCGCCAGCAGCCAAGAAGGGTACAGGGCCGCCTTCTACGAGCAGTACTTC

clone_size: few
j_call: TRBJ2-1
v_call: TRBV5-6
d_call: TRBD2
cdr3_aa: CASSLDRASGSRNEQFF
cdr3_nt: TGTGCCAGCAGCTTGGATAGGGCTAGCGGGAGTCGGAATGAGCAGTTCTTC

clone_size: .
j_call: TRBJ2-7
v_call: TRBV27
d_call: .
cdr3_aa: CASSERADTEYEQYF
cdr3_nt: TGTGCCAGCAGTGAAAGAGCGGATACGGAGTACGAGCAGTACTTC

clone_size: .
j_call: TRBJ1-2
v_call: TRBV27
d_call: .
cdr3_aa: CASSSTGVHTYGYTF
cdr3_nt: TGTGCCAGCAGTTCCACAGGAGTTCATACCTATGGCTACACCTTC

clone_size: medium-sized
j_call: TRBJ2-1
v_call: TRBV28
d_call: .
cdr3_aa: CASSYLGQRIFYNEQFF
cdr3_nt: TGTGCCAGCAGTTACCTGGGACAACGAATATTCTACAATGAGCAGTTCTTC

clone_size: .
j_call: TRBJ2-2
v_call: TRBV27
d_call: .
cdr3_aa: CASSLLEYTGELFF
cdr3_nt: TGTGCCAGCAGTTTGTTGGAATACACCGGGGAGCTGTTTTTT

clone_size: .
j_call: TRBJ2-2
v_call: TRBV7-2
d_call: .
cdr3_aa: CASSLHVKGFDTGELFF
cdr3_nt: TGTGCCAGCAGCTTACACGTTAAGGGTTTCGACACCGGGGAGCTGTTTTTT

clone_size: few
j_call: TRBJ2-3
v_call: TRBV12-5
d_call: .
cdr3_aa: CASGLSAMGTDTQYF
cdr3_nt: TGTGCTAGTGGTTTGTCTGCCATGGGCACAGATACGCAGTATTTT

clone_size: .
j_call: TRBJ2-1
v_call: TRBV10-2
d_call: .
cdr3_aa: CAASEAVSYNEQFF
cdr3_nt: TGCGCCGCGTCGGAAGCAGTATCCTACAATGAGCAGTTCTTC

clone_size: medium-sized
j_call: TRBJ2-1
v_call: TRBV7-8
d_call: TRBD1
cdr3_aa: CASSLEGQGDSYNEQFF
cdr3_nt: TGTGCCAGCAGCTTGGAGGGACAGGGTGATTCCTACAATGAGCAGTTCTTC

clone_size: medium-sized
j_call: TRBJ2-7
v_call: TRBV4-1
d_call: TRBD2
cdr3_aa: CASSPRPSGTPYEQYF
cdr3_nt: TGCGCCAGCAGCCCGAGGCCTAGCGGGACCCCCTACGAGCAGTACTTC

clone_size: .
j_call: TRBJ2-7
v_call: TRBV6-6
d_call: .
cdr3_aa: CASSPLGVPYEQYF
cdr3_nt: TGTGCCAGCAGTCCCCTAGGGGTACCCTACGAGCAGTACTTC

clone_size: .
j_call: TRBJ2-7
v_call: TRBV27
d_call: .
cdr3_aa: CASSLTDRLPYEQYF
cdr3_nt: TGTGCCAGCAGTCTCACGGACCGTCTCCCCTACGAGCAGTACTTC

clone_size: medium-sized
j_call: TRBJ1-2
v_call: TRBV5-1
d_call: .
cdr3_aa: CASSLGQANYGYTF
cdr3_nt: TGCGCCAGCAGCTTGGGACAGGCAAACTATGGCTACACCTTC

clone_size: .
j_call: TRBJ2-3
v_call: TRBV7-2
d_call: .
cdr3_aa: CASSTGLTDTQYF
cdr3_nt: TGTGCCAGCAGCACCGGACTTACAGATACGCAGTATTTT

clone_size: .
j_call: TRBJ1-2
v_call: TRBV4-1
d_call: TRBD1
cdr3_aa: CASSQDRHRGNGYTF
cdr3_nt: TGCGCCAGCAGCCAAGATCGGCACAGGGGTAATGGCTACACCTTC

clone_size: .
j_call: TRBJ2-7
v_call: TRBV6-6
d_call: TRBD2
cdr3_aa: CASSYLLGGFEYEQYF
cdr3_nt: TGTGCCAGCAGTTACCTCCTCGGGGGGTTTGAGTACGAGCAGTACTTC

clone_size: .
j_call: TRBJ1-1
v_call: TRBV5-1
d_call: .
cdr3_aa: CASSELQGGDTEAFF
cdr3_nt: TGCGCCAGCAGCGAACTACAGGGTGGGGACACTGAAGCTTTCTTT

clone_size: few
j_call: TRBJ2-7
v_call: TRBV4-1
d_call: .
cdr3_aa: CASSQDFEYEQYF
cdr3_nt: TGTGCCAGCAGCCAAGATTTTGAGTACGAGCAGTACTTC

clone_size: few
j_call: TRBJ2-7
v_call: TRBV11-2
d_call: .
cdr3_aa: CASSLLTGSYEQYF
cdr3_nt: TGTGCCAGCAGCTTATTGACGGGAAGCTACGAGCAGTACTTC

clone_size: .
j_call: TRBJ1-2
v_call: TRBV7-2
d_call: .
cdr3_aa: CASSLDPGPLGGYTF
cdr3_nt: TGTGCCAGCAGCTTAGATCCCGGGCCCTTAGGGGGCTACACCTTC

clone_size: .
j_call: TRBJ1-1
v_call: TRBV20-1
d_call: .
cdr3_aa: CSANHDTEAFF
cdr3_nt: TGCAGTGCCAACCACGACACTGAAGCTTTCTTT

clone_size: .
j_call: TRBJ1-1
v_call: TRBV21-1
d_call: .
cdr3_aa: CASSKVGYGDAIEEAFF
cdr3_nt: TGTGCCAGCAGCAAAGTAGGCTACGGGGACGCAATCGAAGAAGCTTTCTTT

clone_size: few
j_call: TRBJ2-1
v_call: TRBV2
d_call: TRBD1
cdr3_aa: CASSADRGHEQFF
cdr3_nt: TGTGCCAGCAGTGCAGACAGGGGCCATGAGCAGTTCTTC

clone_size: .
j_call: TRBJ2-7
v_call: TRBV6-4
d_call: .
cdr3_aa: CASRPPYEQYF
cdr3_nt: TGTGCCAGCAGGCCCCCCTACGAGCAGTACTTC

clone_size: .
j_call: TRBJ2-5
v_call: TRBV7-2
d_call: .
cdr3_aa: CASSLARYQETQYF
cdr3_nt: TGTGCCAGCAGCTTAGCGAGGTACCAAGAGACCCAGTACTTC

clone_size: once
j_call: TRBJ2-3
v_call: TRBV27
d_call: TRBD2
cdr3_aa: CASSPYREVRSTDTQYF
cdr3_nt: TGTGCCAGCAGTCCCTACCGGGAGGTCCGGTCCACAGATACGCAGTATTTT